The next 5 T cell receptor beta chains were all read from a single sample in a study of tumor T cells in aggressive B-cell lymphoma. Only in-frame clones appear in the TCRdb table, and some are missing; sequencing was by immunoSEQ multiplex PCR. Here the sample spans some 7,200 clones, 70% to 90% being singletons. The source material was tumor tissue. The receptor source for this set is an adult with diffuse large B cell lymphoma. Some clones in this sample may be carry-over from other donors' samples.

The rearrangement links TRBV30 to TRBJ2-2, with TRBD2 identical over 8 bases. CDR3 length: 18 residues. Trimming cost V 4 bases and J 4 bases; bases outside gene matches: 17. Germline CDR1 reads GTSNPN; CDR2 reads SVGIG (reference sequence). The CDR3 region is CAWNNGAGVGLGTGELFF. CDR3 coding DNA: TGTGCCTGGAACAACGGAGCGGGAGTAGGTTTGGGCACCGGGGAGCTGTTTTTT.

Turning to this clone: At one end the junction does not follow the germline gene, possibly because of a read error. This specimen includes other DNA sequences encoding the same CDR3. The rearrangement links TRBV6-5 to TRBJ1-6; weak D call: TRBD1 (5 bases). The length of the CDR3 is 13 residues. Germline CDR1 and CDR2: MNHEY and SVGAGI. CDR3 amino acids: CASSYSGVSPLHF. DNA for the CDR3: TGTGCCAGCAGTTACTCAGGGGTGTCACCCCTCCATTTT.

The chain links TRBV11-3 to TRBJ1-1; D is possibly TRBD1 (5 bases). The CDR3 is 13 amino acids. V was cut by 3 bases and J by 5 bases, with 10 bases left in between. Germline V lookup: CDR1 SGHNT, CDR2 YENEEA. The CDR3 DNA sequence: TGTGCCAGCAGCTTGGTAAAGGGGACTGAAGCTTTCTTT. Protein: CASSLVKGTEAFF.

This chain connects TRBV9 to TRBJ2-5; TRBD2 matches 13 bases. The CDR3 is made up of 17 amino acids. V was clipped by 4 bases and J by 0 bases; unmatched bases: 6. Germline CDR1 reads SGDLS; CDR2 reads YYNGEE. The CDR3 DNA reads TGTGCCAGCAGCTCGGGACTAGCGGGACTGTACCAAGAGACCCAGTACTTC. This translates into CASSSGLAGLYQETQYF.

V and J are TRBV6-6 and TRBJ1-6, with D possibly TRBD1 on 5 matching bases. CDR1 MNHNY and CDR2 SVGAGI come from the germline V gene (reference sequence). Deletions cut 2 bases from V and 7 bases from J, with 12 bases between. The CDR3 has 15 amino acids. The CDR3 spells CASSYVGHSNSPLHF. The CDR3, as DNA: TGTGCCAGCAGTTACGTCGGACATTCCAATTCACCCCTCCACTTT.